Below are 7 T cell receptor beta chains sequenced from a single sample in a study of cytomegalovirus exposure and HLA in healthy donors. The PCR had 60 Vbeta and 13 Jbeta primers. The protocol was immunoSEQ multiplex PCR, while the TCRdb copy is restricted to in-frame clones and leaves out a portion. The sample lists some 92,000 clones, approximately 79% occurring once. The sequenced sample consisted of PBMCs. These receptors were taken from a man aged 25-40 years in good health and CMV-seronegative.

In DNA form, the CDR3 reads TGTGCCAGCACCATTGGGACAGGTGAGGGCACTGAAGCTTTCTTT. It translates to CASTIGTGEGTEAFF. The chain has TRBV7-2 and TRBJ1-1; 8 bases fit TRBD1. The V and J ends lost 7 bases and 4 bases, in that order; junction bases with no gene match: 11. The CDR3 is 15 residues long. Germline CDR1 and CDR2: SGHTA and FQGNSA.

The CDR3 region has the DNA TGTGCCAGCAGCTGGACAGGGGGGTCCGGGGAGCTGTTTTTT. Its protein is CASSWTGGSGELFF. The chain is built from TRBV2 and TRBJ2-2; 10 bases fit TRBD1. This CDR3 comprises 14 residues. V shed 6 bases, J shed 6 bases, and the junction held 4 bases outside the gene matches. From germline, CDR1 is SNHLY and CDR2 FYNNEI.

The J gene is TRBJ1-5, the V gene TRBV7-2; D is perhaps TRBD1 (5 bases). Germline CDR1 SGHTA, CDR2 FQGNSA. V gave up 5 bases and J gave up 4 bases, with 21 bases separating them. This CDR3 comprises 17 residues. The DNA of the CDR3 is TGTGCCAGCAGCATTGGCGGGGCAGGGAAAAATAATCAGCCCCAGCATTTT. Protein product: CASSIGGAGKNNQPQHF.

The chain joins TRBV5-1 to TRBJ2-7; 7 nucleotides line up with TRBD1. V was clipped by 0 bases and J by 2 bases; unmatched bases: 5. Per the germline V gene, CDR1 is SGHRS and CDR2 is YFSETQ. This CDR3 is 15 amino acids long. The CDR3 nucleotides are TGCGCCAGCAGCTTGGCCGGGACAGCGACCTACGAGCAGTACTTC. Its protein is CASSLAGTATYEQYF.

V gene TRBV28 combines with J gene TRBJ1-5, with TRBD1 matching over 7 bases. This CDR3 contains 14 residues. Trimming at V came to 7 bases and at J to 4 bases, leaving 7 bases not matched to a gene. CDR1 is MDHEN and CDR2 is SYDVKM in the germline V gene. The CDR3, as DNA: TGTGCCAGCACCTCCGACAGGGATAATCAGCCCCAGCATTTT. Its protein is CASTSDRDNQPQHF.

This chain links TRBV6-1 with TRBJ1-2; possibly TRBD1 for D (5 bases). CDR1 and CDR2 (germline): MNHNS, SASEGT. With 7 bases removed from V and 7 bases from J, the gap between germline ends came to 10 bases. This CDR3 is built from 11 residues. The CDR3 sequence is CASMARGGYTF. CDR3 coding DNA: TGTGCCAGCATGGCAAGGGGTGGCTACACCTTC.

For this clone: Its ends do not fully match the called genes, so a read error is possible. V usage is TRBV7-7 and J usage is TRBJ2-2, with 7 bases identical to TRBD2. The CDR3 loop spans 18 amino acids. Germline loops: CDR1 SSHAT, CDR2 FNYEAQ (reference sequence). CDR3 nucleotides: TGTGCTAGCAGCCTACGACTCTGGACTAGGGGCGACACCGGGGAGCTGTTTTTT. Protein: CASSLRLWTRGDTGELFF.